This is a list of T cell receptor beta chains from one sample in a study of shared clonotypes between healthy human individuals. Assay used: immunoSEQ multiplex PCR; TCRdb lists only in-frame clones, some missing. The table includes approximately 1.1 million clones, approximately 80% detected once. Sequencing used memory CD4+ T cells from PBMCs. These receptors were taken from a man between 18 and 35 years old in good health. Some clones in this sample may be carry-over from other donors' samples. CDR3s include the opening cysteine and the closing phenylalanine or tryptophan. Each record gives: D gene, J gene, clone size, V gene, CDR3 DNA, CDR3 protein. The D gene is left open where the match is weak. Clone size is shown for a subset of rows, as once, few, many or a class of expanded clone.

TRBD2,TRBJ2-3,NA,TRBV7-2,TGTGCCAGCAGCCTGGGACTAGCGGGAGGAGTTACGCAGTATTTT,CASSLGLAGGVTQYF
NA,TRBJ2-7,NA,TRBV7-8,TGTGCCAGCAGCTTACGGACTATCATTTACGAGCAGTACTTC,CASSLRTIIYEQYF
NA,TRBJ2-2,NA,TRBV7-9,TGTGCCATTCTTCCAGCAAAGAACACCGGGGAGCTGTTTTTT,CAILPAKNTGELFF
NA,TRBJ2-2,NA,TRBV6-1,TGTGCCACGCACCCGCAGGGGGGTAGCACCGGGGAGCTGTTTTTT,CATHPQGGSTGELFF
TRBD1,TRBJ2-2,NA,TRBV7-9,TGTGCCAGCAGCTTTACAGGGGGCTACACCGGGGAGCTGTTTTTT,CASSFTGGYTGELFF
NA,TRBJ2-3,NA,TRBV28,TGTGCCAGCAGCCAACAGGAAGGAATCACAGATACGCAGTATTTT,CASSQQEGITDTQYF
TRBD1,TRBJ1-3,NA,TRBV28,TGTGCCAGCAAACAGGGGGGAAGCTCTGGAAACACCATATATTTT,CASKQGGSSGNTIYF
NA,TRBJ2-2,NA,TRBV10-3,TGTGCCATCGGGGTTGTCACCGGGGAGCTGTTTTTT,CAIGVVTGELFF
NA,TRBJ2-2,few,TRBV7-2,TGTGCCAGCACCCCGGGTCCGAACACCGGGGAGCTGTTTTTT,CASTPGPNTGELFF
TRBD1,TRBJ2-6,NA,TRBV5-4,TGTGCCAGCAGCCTGGGACAGGGAGTGTCCTCTGGGGCCAACGTCCTGACTTTC,CASSLGQGVSSGANVLTF
NA,TRBJ2-7,NA,TRBV28,TGTGCCAGCAGCTTGCGGAAGGGAGGAATTTACTTC,CASSLRKGGIYF
TRBD2,TRBJ2-1,few,TRBV4-2,TGTGCCAGCACCCCGACTAGCGGGAACTACAATGAGCAGTTCTTC,CASTPTSGNYNEQFF
TRBD1,TRBJ1-2,NA,TRBV5-1,TGCGCCAGCAGCCTAGCAGGACAGGCCCACTATGGCTACACCTTC,CASSLAGQAHYGYTF
NA,TRBJ2-1,NA,TRBV4-1,TGCGCCAGCAGCCAAGACCAGCGGGTGGGGTCCAATGAGCAGTTCTTC,CASSQDQRVGSNEQFF
NA,TRBJ2-7,NA,TRBV18,TGTGCCAGCTCAAAGACGGGGAGCTCCTACGAGCAGTACTTC,CASSKTGSSYEQYF
NA,TRBJ2-7,NA,TRBV19,TGTGCCAGTAGTATAGGCGGCGGCGCGAGCTACGAGCAGTACTTC,CASSIGGGASYEQYF
TRBD2,TRBJ2-7,NA,TRBV7-8,TGTGCCAGCAGCTTAGCGGCGGGGCTAGCGGGAGCAACCGAGCAGTACTTC,CASSLAAGLAGATEQYF
NA,TRBJ1-5,NA,TRBV9,TGTGCCAGCAGCACCGATCCGGGCAGAAATCAGCCCCAGCATTTT,CASSTDPGRNQPQHF
TRBD2,TRBJ2-7,NA,TRBV10-1,TGCGCCAGCAGTGACCGGGCGATAGCGGGAGGCGAGCAGTACTTC,CASSDRAIAGGEQYF
NA,TRBJ2-7,NA,TRBV6-1,TGTGCCAGCACTACAGGGAAGGCTCCCTACGAGCAGTACTTC,CASTTGKAPYEQYF
NA,TRBJ2-5,NA,TRBV21-1,TGTGCCAGCAGCCCAGCTCCGACTCGGGCCAAGAGAAAAGAGACCCAGTACTTC,CASSPAPTRAKRKETQYF
TRBD1,TRBJ1-5,NA,TRBV4-1,TGCGCCAGCAGCCACGTCCAGGACAGGGGTCAGCCCCAGCATTTT,CASSHVQDRGQPQHF
NA,TRBJ2-1,few,TRBV11-2,TGTGCCAGCAGCCGTTGGGGTGTCGATGAGCAGTTCTTC,CASSRWGVDEQFF
NA,TRBJ1-2,NA,TRBV19,TGTGCCAGTAACCCACAGGACGGGAACTATGGCTACACCTTC,CASNPQDGNYGYTF
TRBD1,TRBJ1-6,NA,TRBV28,TGTGCCAGCGGGACAGCTACTGGCAACCGGAATTCACCCCTCCACTTT,CASGTATGNRNSPLHF
TRBD1,TRBJ1-2,NA,TRBV7-9,TGTGCCAGCAGCTTAGCTATGGGACAGGCTGGCTACACCTTC,CASSLAMGQAGYTF
NA,TRBJ1-1,NA,TRBV28,TGTGCCAGCAGGACACAGGTCTCCCGGACCACTGAAGCTTTCTTT,CASRTQVSRTTEAFF
TRBD2,TRBJ2-7,few,TRBV5-1,TGCGCCAGCAGCTTGGGACCAAGCGGGGACTACGAGCAGTACTTC,CASSLGPSGDYEQYF
NA,TRBJ1-4,NA,TRBV2,TGTGCCAGCAGTGAAAGGGCTTGGGGAGAAAAACTGTTTTTT,CASSERAWGEKLFF
NA,TRBJ1-5,NA,TRBV28,TGTGCCAGCTCCTGGCTTGGATCCGGAGGCAATCAGCCCCAGCATTTT,CASSWLGSGGNQPQHF
NA,TRBJ2-2,NA,TRBV6-6,TGTGCCAGCAGTTCCGGACACTCCGGGGAGCTGTTTTTT,CASSSGHSGELFF
NA,TRBJ2-1,NA,TRBV28,TGTGCCAGCAGTCCTACCGGGAGACCCCAGTTCTTC,CASSPTGRPQFF
NA,TRBJ1-5,few,TRBV19,TGTGCCAGTAGTCTCCTCCTGGGGCCCCAGCATTTT,CASSLLLGPQHF
NA,TRBJ2-5,many,TRBV9,TGTGCCAGCAGCGTAGGATTGGGGTGGGTAGAGACCCAGTACTTC,CASSVGLGWVETQYF
TRBD1,TRBJ1-2,NA,TRBV27,TGTGCCAGCAGGCCAACCACAGGGGGAATTTATGGCTACACCTTC,CASRPTTGGIYGYTF
NA,TRBJ2-1,NA,TRBV7-2,TGTGCCAGCAGCTTCAGTCTAGCTAACAATGAGCAGTTCTTC,CASSFSLANNEQFF
NA,TRBJ2-6,NA,TRBV6-1,TGTGCCAGCAGAAGGCAGGGTTCTGGGGCCAACGTCCTGACTTTC,CASRRQGSGANVLTF
NA,TRBJ1-3,NA,TRBV6-5,TGTGCCAGCACCCCAGGGAGCTCTGGAAACACCATATATTTT,CASTPGSSGNTIYF
NA,TRBJ1-4,few,TRBV30,TGTGCCTGGAGTGTTTACGGCAGGGCAACTAATGAAAAACTGTTTTTT,CAWSVYGRATNEKLFF
NA,TRBJ1-3,NA,TRBV5-8,TGTGCCAGCAATAATGGACGGGGTTCTGGAAACACCATATATTTT,CASNNGRGSGNTIYF
NA,TRBJ2-2,few,TRBV11-2,TGTGCCAGCAGCTTAGCAGCGGACAACACCGGGGAGCTGTTTTTT,CASSLAADNTGELFF
NA,TRBJ1-4,NA,TRBV18,TGTGCCAGCTCACCGGGCCAAGTGGGTGAAAAACTGTTTTTT,CASSPGQVGEKLFF
NA,TRBJ2-5,NA,TRBV5-8,TGTGCCAGCAGCCCCCTTACAAGGCAAGAGACCCAGTACTTC,CASSPLTRQETQYF
NA,TRBJ2-3,NA,TRBV27,TGTGCCAGCAGTTTTAAGCCGACTAGATCAGATACGCAGTATTTT,CASSFKPTRSDTQYF
TRBD2,TRBJ2-2,NA,TRBV7-3,TGTGCCAGCAGCTTGACTAGCCCACCCACCGGGGAGCTGTTTTTT,CASSLTSPPTGELFF
NA,TRBJ1-4,NA,TRBV28,TGTGCCAGCAGTTTGTCCGGGGGTGAGGAAAAACTGTTTTTT,CASSLSGGEEKLFF
TRBD1,TRBJ2-7,once,TRBV9,TGTGCCAGCAGCGTAGGTTTTATTCGACAGGGGATATCCTACGAGCAGTACTTC,CASSVGFIRQGISYEQYF
TRBD2,TRBJ2-7,few,TRBV28,TGTGCCAGCAGTTTATCCAGCGGGGGGGGAGAGCAGTACTTC,CASSLSSGGGEQYF
NA,TRBJ2-4,NA,TRBV28,TGTGCCAGCAGCCTCCAATTGGGGGCCAAAAACATTCAGTACTTC,CASSLQLGAKNIQYF
TRBD1,TRBJ2-2,once,TRBV28,TGTGCCATCGGACAGGGGGCGGCCGGGGAGCTGTTTTTT,CAIGQGAAGELFF
NA,TRBJ2-7,NA,TRBV7-2,TGTGCCAGCAGCTTAGGAGGCTTGTGGGAGCTTTCCTACGAGCAGTACTTC,CASSLGGLWELSYEQYF
NA,TRBJ2-2,NA,TRBV15,TGTGCCACCAGCGGTAGCGTTTACACCGGGGAGCTGTTTTTT,CATSGSVYTGELFF
NA,TRBJ2-5,NA,TRBV2,TGTGCCAGCGGATCCGGGGCAGAGACCCAGTACTTC,CASGSGAETQYF
TRBD2,TRBJ2-2,few,TRBV14,TGTGCCAGCAGCAGATTGCGGGAGAAGCTGTTTTTT,CASSRLREKLFF
TRBD1,TRBJ1-2,NA,TRBV28,TGTGCCAGCAGTTCCGGACAGGGGGGACTGGCTGGCTACACCTTC,CASSSGQGGLAGYTF
TRBD2,TRBJ2-3,NA,TRBV9,TGTGCCAGCAGCGCGACTAGCGGGAGTGGTACGCAGTATTTT,CASSATSGSGTQYF
NA,TRBJ1-4,NA,TRBV5-5,TGTGCCAGCAGCAACGGGGGTACTAATGAAAAACTGTTTTTT,CASSNGGTNEKLFF
NA,TRBJ1-5,NA,TRBV10-3,TGTGCCATCAGTGAACAGGGAGCCGATAGCAATCAGCCCCAGCATTTT,CAISEQGADSNQPQHF
NA,TRBJ2-1,NA,TRBV5-1,TGCGCCAGCAGCGTAGGACATGTCAGCTCCTACAATGAGCAGTTCTTC,CASSVGHVSSYNEQFF